A single sample gave rise to the 17 T cell receptor beta chains below, sequenced in a study of T-cell memory formation after mild COVID-19. TCRdb passed the 5' RACE reads through MiXCR, listing each CDR3 protein once. Found here are over 500,000 distinct CDR3 sequences, approximately 15% of them singletons; the top ten hold around 8.1%. The sample taken for sequencing was PBMCs or a T cell subset sorted from them (not recorded which). These receptors originate from an adult woman who had mild COVID-19 (a few samples of this study predate the infection). Cell type and time point are not known.

The table lists this clonotype with many counts. The genes are TRBV2 and TRBJ2-7; D not certain. Germline CDR1 and CDR2: SNHLY and FYNNEI. The CDR3 covers 11 residues. Deletions cut 8 bases from V and 2 bases from J, with 7 bases between. CDR3 sequence (DNA): TGTGCCAGCCGGAGAGCCTACGAGCAGTACTTC. Protein product: CASRRAYEQYF.

This clonotype was seen only a few times. V usage is TRBV20-1 and J usage is TRBJ1-2; 7 positions match TRBD1. The CDR3 has 15 amino acids. Germline V gives CDR1 DFQATT, CDR2 SNEGSKA (reference sequence). V dropped 6 bases and J dropped 4; count of bases not matched to a gene: 14. This CDR3 is CSANPPTGLFYGYTF. In nucleotides, the CDR3 is TGCAGTGCCAATCCCCCGACAGGGCTATTCTATGGCTACACCTTC.

The rearrangement links TRBV27 to TRBJ2-7, with TRBD1 identical over 7 bases. The J segment lost 5 bases and the V segment lost 5 bases, leaving 9 bases of the junction unmatched. The germline CDR1 and CDR2 sequences are MNHEY and SMNVEV (reference sequence). This CDR3 region has 14 residues. CDR3 in amino acids: CASSLETGIHEQYF. In DNA form, the CDR3 reads TGTGCCAGCAGTCTCGAGACAGGGATCCACGAGCAGTACTTC.

The rearrangement uses TRBV7-2 and TRBJ2-1; D might be TRBD2 (6 bases). CDR1 and CDR2 from the germline V gene are SGHTA and FQGNSA. CDR3 length equals 16 residues. V gave up 1 base and J gave up 2 bases, with 12 bases separating them. In DNA, the CDR3 is TGTGCCAGCAGCTTAGGGAGGACTACCCCCTACAATGAGCAGTTCTTC. This codes for CASSLGRTTPYNEQFF.

In this sample, this clonotype turned up a few times. The gene calls are TRBV5-1 and TRBJ2-2; D may be TRBD1 (5 bases). In germline, CDR1 is SGHRS, CDR2 YFSETQ. CDR3 size: 14 residues. V gave up 0 bases and J gave up 4 bases, with 7 bases separating them. Here the CDR3 reads CASSLVTVTGELFF. In DNA form, the CDR3 reads TGCGCCAGCAGCTTGGTGACAGTCACCGGGGAGCTGTTTTTT. Variable domain in full (rest from reference TRBV5-1 and TRBJ2-2): KAGVTQTPRYLIKTRGQQVTLSCSPISGHRSVSWYQQTPGQGLQFLFEYFSETQRNKGNFPGRFSGRQFSNSRSEMNVSTLELGDSALYLCASSLVTVTGELFFGEGSRLTVL.

The chain has TRBV5-5 and TRBJ2-3, with D perhaps TRBD1 (6 bases). CDR3 length equals 15 residues. CDR1 and CDR2 (germline): SGHKS, YYEKEE (reference sequence). V gave up 3 bases and J gave up 4 bases, with 15 bases separating them. This CDR3 reads CASSSHIKGADTQYF. DNA of the CDR3: TGTGCCAGCAGCTCACACATCAAGGGGGCAGATACGCAGTATTTT. The complete variable domain, with remaining parts taken from reference TRBV5-5 and TRBJ2-3, reads DAGVTQSPTHLIKTRGQQVTLRCSPISGHKSVSWYQQVLGQGPQFIFQYYEKEERGRGNFPDRFSARQFPNYSSELNVNALLLGDSALYLCASSSHIKGADTQYFGPGTRLTVL.

This clonotype occurred a few times. V and J are TRBV7-2 and TRBJ2-2; TRBD1 aligns across 7 bases. The CDR3 contains 16 residues. Trimming removed 5 bases from V and 5 bases from J; junction bases left unmatched: 11. Germline V CDR1 and CDR2: SGHTA, FQGNSA. The CDR3 reads CASSLQGSSLTGELFF. Written as DNA, the CDR3 is TGTGCCAGCAGCCTACAGGGGAGTTCCTTAACCGGGGAGCTGTTTTTT.

This clonotype was found many times. The V and J genes are TRBV6-6 and TRBJ1-2, with a weak D call TRBD1 (6 bases). Germline CDR1 and CDR2: MNHNY and SVGAGI (reference sequence). The CDR3 has 13 amino acids. The V gene lost 5 bases and the J gene lost 4 bases, with 11 bases spanning the gap. The CDR3 here is CASSNTGRYGYTF. Here the CDR3 DNA reads TGTGCCAGCAGTAATACAGGGCGCTATGGCTACACCTTC.

This rearrangement joins TRBV29-1 to TRBJ1-3, with D unresolved. The CDR3 is 12 amino acids. The V end lost 4 bases, the J end lost 4 bases, and 8 bases lay between the germline ends. Germline assignment: CDR1 SQVTM and CDR2 ANQGSEA. The CDR3 region has the DNA TGCAGCGTTGGAATCTCGGGAAACACCATATATTTT. Translation: CSVGISGNTIYF.

This chain links TRBV12-3 or TRBV12-4 with TRBJ2-2, with 7 positions matching TRBD1. CDR3 size: 15 residues. The trim removed 5 bases at V and 5 bases at J, leaving 8 bases unmatched. The CDR3 nucleotides read TGTGCCAGCAGTGGTCACGGGACAGTAACCGGGGAGCTGTTTTTT. The encoded protein is CASSGHGTVTGELFF.

This chain links TRBV5-1 with TRBJ1-1; TRBD1 is a possible D gene (5 bases). The ends were cut back, 1 base at V and 1 base at J, with 11 bases in the middle. The CDR3 is 15 amino acids. Germline V gene sequence: CDR1 SGHRS, CDR2 YFSETQ. CDR3 bases: TGCGCCAGCAGCTTGTATCTTGGGGGGAACACTGAAGCTTTCTTT. This codes for CASSLYLGGNTEAFF.

V gene TRBV5-5 combines with J gene TRBJ2-5; D call uncertain. This CDR3 comprises 14 residues. Germline V gives CDR1 SGHKS, CDR2 YYEKEE (reference sequence). V was shortened by 7 bases and J by 0 bases, with 13 bases between the two germline ends. The CDR3 sequence is CASLPVGDQETQYF. The CDR3 coding sequence is TGTGCCAGCCTGCCTGTTGGGGACCAAGAGACCCAGTACTTC.

The genes are TRBV3-1 and TRBJ2-6, with D perhaps given as TRBD1 or TRBD2 (5 bases each). Germline V gene sequence: CDR1 LGHDT, CDR2 YNNKEL (reference sequence). V gave up 0 bases and J gave up 2 bases, with 17 bases separating them. CDR3 length: 19 amino acids. This CDR3 is CASSQERDSGSPGANVLTF. DNA for the CDR3: TGTGCCAGCAGCCAAGAAAGGGATTCAGGGAGCCCTGGGGCCAACGTCCTGACTTTC.

The chain has TRBV2 and TRBJ2-7; 8 bases fit TRBD1. With V trimmed by 1 base and J by 2 bases, 4 bases remained unmatched. The germline CDR1 and CDR2 sequences are SNHLY and FYNNEI. This CDR3 has 15 amino acids. For the CDR3, the DNA is TGTGCCAGCAGTGAAGACAGGGGGACAACCTACGAGCAGTACTTC. This translates into CASSEDRGTTYEQYF.

CDR3: CASSREAGGNSGQQETQYF. CDR3 nucleotide sequence: TGTGCCAGCAGCAGAGAAGCAGGGGGCAATAGCGGGCAACAAGAGACCCAGTACTTC. The chain couples TRBV21-1 to TRBJ2-5; whether TRBD1, the table's D call, matches the DNA was not checked. TRBV21-1 is a pseudogene segment. The CDR3 has 19 amino acids.

This chain joins TRBV18 and TRBJ1-5, with no clear D. Between the trimmed V and J ends, which lost 1 base and 5 bases, there was a span of 9 bases. This CDR3 is built from 14 residues. Germline V gene lookup returns CDR1 KGHSH and CDR2 LQKENI. The CDR3 is CASSPRASDQPQHF. As DNA, the CDR3 is TGTGCCAGCTCACCACGGGCCTCAGATCAGCCCCAGCATTTT. The full variable domain, in which reference TRBV18 and TRBJ1-5 provide the parts outside the CDR3, is NAGVMQNPRHLVRRRGQEARLRCSPMKGHSHVYWYRQLPEEGLKFMVYLQKENIIDESGMPKERFSAEFPKEGPSILRIQQVVRGDSAAYFCASSPRASDQPQHFGDGTRLSIL.

V gene TRBV6-4 combines with J gene TRBJ2-1; D call uncertain. V shed 2 bases and J shed 1 base, with 9 bases lying between them. Germline V gene data show CDR1 as MRHNA and CDR2 as SNTAGT. This CDR3 comprises 15 residues. The CDR3 coding sequence is TGTGCCAGCAGTGACAGAGAGAGGTCCTACAATGAGCAGTTCTTC. Amino acids: CASSDRERSYNEQFF.